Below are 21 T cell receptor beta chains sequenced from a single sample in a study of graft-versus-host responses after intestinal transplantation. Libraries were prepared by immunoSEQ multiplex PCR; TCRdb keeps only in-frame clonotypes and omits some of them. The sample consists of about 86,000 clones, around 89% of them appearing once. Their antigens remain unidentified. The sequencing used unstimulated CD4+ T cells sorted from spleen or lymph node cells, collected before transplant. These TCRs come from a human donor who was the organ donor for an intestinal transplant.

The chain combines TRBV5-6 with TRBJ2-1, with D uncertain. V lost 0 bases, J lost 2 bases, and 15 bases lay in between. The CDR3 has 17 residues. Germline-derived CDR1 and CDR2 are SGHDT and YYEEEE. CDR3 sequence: CASSLEVTRPAYNEQFF. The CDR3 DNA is TGTGCCAGCAGCTTGGAGGTCACGAGGCCCGCCTACAATGAGCAGTTCTTC. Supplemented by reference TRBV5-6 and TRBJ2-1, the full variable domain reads DAGVTQSPTHLIKTRGQQVTLRCSPKSGHDTVSWYQQALGQGPQFIFQYYEEEERQRGNFPDRFSGHQFPNYSSELNVNALLLGDSALYLCASSLEVTRPAYNEQFFGPGTRLTVL.

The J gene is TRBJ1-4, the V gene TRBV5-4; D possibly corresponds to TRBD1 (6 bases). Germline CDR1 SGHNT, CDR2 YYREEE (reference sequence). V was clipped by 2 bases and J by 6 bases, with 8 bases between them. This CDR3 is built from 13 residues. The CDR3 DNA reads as TGTGCCAGCAGCTTCGGACAGTATGAAAAACTGTTTTTT. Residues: CASSFGQYEKLFF.

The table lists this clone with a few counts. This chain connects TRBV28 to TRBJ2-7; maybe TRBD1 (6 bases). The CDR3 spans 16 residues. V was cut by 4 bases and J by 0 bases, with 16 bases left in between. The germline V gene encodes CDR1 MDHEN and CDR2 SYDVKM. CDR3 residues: CASSSLRDIRSYEQYF. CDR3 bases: TGTGCCAGCAGTTCGTTACGGGACATTCGCTCCTACGAGCAGTACTTC.

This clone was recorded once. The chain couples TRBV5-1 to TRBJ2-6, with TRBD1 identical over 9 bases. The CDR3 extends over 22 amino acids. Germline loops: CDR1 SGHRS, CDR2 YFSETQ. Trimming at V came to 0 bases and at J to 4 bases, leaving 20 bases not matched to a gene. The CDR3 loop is CASSLESFWGTGRLRGANVLTF. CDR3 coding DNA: TGCGCCAGCAGCTTGGAGTCCTTTTGGGGGACAGGGAGGTTGCGGGGGGCCAACGTCCTGACTTTC.

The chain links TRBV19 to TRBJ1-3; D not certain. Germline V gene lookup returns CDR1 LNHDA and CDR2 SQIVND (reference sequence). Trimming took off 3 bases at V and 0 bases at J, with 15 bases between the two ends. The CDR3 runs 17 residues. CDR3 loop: CASSMSAVPFSGNTIYF. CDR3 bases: TGTGCCAGTAGTATGTCGGCGGTCCCCTTCTCTGGAAACACCATATATTTT.

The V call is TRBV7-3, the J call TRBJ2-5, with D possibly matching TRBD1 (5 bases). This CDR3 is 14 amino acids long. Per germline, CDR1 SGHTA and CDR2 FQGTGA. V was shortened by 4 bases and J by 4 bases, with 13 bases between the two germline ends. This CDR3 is CASSSSPGAETQYF. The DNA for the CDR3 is TGTGCCAGCAGCTCAAGTCCTGGGGCAGAGACCCAGTACTTC.

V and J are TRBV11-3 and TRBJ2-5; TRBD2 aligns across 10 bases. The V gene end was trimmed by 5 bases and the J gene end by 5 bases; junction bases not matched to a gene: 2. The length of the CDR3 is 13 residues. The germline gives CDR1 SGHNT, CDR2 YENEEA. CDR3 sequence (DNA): TGTGCCAGCAGCAAGCGGGAGGGGGAGACCCAGTACTTC. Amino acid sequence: CASSKREGETQYF.

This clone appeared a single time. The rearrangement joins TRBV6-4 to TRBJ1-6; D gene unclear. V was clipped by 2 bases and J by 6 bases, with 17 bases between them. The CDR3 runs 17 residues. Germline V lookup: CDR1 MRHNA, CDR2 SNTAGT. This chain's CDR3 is CASSDPHRGLVNSPLHF. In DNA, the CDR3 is TGTGCCAGCAGTGACCCACATCGAGGGCTTGTTAATTCACCCCTCCACTTT.

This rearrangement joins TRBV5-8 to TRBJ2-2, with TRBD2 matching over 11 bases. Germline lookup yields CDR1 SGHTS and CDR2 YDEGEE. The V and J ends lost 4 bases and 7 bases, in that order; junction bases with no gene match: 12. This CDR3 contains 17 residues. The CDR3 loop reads CASSVGLAVADGGELFF. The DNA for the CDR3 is TGTGCCAGCAGCGTGGGACTAGCGGTGGCTGATGGCGGGGAGCTGTTTTTT.

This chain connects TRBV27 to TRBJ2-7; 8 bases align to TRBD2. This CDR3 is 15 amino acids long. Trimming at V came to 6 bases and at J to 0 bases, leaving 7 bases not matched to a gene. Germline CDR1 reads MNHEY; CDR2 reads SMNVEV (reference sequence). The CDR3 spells CASRPSGGVSYEQYF. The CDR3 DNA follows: TGTGCCAGCAGACCCAGCGGGGGCGTCTCCTACGAGCAGTACTTC.

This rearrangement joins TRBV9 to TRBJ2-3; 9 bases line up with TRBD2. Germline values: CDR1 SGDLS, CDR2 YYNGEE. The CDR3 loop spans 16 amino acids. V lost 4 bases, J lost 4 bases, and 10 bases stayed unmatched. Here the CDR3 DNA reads TGTGCCAGCAGCCCCCTAGGGACTAGCCTCCCAGATACGCAGTATTTT. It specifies CASSPLGTSLPDTQYF.

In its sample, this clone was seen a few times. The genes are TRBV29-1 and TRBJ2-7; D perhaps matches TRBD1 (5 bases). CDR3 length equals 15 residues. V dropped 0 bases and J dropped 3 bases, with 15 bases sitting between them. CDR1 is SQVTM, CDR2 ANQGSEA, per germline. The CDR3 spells CSVEDRRQGLYEQYF. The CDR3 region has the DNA TGCAGCGTTGAAGATCGAAGGCAGGGCCTCTACGAGCAGTACTTC.

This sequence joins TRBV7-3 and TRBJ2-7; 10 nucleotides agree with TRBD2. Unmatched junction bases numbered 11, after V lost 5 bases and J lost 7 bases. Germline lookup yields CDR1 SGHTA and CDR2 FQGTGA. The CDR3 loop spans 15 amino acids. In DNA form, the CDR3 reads TGTGCCAGCAGCCCTAGCGGGGGCCCTTTTGGAGAGCAGTACTTC. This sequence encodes CASSPSGGPFGEQYF.

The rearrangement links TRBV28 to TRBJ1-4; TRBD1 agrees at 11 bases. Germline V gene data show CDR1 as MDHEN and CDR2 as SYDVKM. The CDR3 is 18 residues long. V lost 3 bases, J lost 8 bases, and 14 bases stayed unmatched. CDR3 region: CASSFRRTGGAGGEKLFF. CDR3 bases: TGTGCCAGCAGTTTTCGTAGGACAGGGGGCGCGGGGGGCGAAAAACTGTTTTTT. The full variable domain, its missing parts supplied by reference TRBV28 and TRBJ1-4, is DVKVTQSSRYLVKRTGEKVFLECVQDMDHENMFWYRQDPGLGLRLIYFSYDVKMKEKGDIPEGYSVSREKKERFSLILESASTNQTSMYLCASSFRRTGGAGGEKLFFGSGTQLSVL.

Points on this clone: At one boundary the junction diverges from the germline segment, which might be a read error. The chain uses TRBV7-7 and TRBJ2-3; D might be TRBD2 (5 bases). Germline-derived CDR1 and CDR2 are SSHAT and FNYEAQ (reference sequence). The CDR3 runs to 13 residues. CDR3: CASSLGGHDTQYF. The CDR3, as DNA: TGTGCTAGCAGCTTAGGAGGCCATGATACGCAGTATTTT. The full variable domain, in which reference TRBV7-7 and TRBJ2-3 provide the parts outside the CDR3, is GAGVSQSPRYKVTKRGQDVTLRCDPISSHATLYWYQQALGQGPEFLTYFNYEAQPDKSGLPSDRFSAERPEGSISTLTIQRTEQRDSAMYRCASSLGGHDTQYFGPGTRLTVL.

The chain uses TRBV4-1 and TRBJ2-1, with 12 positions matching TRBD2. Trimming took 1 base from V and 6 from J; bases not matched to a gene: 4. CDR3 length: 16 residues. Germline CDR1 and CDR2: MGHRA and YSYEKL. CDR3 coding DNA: TGCGCCAGCAGCCAAGCCGGACTAGCGGGGATCAATGAGCAGTTCTTC. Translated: CASSQAGLAGINEQFF.

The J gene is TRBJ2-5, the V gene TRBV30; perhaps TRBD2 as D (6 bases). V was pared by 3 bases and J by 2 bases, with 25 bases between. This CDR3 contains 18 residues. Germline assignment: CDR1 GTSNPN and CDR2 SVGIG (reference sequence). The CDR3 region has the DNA TGTGCCTGGAGCATCCTTAGAATAACCGGGACTTCTCAAGAGACCCAGTACTTC. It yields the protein CAWSILRITGTSQETQYF.

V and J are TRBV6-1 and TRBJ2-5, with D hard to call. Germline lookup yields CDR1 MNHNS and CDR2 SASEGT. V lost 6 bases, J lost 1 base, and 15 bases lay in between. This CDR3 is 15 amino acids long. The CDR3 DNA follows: TGTGCCAGCAGGCCATCGTGGTGGAGCCAAGAGACCCAGTACTTC. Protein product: CASRPSWWSQETQYF.

CDR3 region: CAYIAGGTVTQYF. The CDR3 nucleotides read TGTGCTTATATAGCGGGGGGGACAGTGACCCAGTACTTC. This chain uses TRBV30 with TRBJ2-5; 11 bases map to TRBD2. CDR1 is GTSNPN and CDR2 is SVGIG in the germline V gene (reference sequence). The CDR3 spans 13 residues.

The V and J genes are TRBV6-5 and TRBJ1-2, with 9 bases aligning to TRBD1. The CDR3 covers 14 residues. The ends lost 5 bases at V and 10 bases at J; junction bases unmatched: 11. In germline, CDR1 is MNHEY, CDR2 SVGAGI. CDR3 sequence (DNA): TGTGCCAGCAGTCCCCTCAGGACAGGGGTCGACTACACCTTC. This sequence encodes CASSPLRTGVDYTF.

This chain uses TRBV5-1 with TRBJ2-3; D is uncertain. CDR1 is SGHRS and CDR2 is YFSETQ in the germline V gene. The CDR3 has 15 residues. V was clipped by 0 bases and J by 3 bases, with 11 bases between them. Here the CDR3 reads CASSLELAGTDTQYF. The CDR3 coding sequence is TGCGCCAGCAGCTTGGAGCTGGCAGGAACAGATACGCAGTATTTT.